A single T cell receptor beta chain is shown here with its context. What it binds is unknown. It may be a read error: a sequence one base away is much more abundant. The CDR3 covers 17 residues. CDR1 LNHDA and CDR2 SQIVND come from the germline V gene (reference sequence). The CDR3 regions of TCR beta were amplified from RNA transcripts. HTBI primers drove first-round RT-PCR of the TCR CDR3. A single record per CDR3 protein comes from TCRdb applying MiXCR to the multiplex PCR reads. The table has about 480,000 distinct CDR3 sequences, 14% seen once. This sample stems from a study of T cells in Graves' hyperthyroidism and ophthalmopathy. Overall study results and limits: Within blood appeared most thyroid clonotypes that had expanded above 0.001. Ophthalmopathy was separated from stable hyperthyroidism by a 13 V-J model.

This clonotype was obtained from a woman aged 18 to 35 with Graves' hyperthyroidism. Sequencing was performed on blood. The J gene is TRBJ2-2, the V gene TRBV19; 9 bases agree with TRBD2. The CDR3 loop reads CANSTLQAGGLTGELFF. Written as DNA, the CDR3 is TGTGCCAATAGTACTCTCCAAGCGGGAGGACTCACCGGGGAGCTGTTTTTT.